This TCR beta chain was sequenced during a study of identical twins. Study results and limitations: Abundant cord blood beta clonotypes carried fewer insertions; memory repertoires showed none. Within twin pairs, the out-of-frame alpha sequences they shared showed excess low generation probability.

TCRdb recomputed calls from the 5' RACE reads with MiXCR, one row per CDR3 protein. This table holds approximately 220,000 distinct CDR3 sequences, more than 6.5% found once. The trim removed 6 bases at V and 5 bases at J, leaving 6 bases unmatched. The CDR3 covers 14 residues. Germline-derived CDR1 and CDR2 are LGHDT and YNNKEL (reference sequence). On this clonotype itself: Its antigen remains unknown.

This same sample was also part of a study on yellow fever vaccine responses in identical twins. That work contributes: Twins' vaccine T cell responses were reported to seem partly convergent and partly personalized.

The TCR sequence derives from a woman under 30 in good health. Material: memory (CD45RO+) T cells sorted from blood. The rearrangement joins TRBV3-1 to TRBJ1-4, with TRBD1 matching over 7 bases. As DNA, the CDR3 is TGTGCCAGCAGAACCGGGACAGCAAATGAAAAACTGTTTTTT. Its translation is CASRTGTANEKLFF.